This TCR beta chain was recorded in a study of cytomegalovirus exposure and HLA in healthy donors. Whole-study findings and limits: HLA restriction was apparent for most CMV-associated TCR beta chains in a later analysis. The investigators catalogued some 160 TCR beta chains as cytomegalovirus-associated. Available immune exposure information covered CMV serostatus only.

Trimming removed 2 bases from V and 5 bases from J, with 10 bases in between. The CDR3 contains 14 residues. Germline CDR1 is SNHLY and CDR2 is FYNNEI. In the case of this clone: The antigen is unknown.

PCR employed 60 Vbeta and 13 Jbeta primers. Only in-frame clones appear in the TCRdb table, and some are missing; sequencing was by immunoSEQ multiplex PCR. The sample lists nearly 100,000 clones; less than 10% were seen once. The V and J genes are TRBV2 and TRBJ2-1, with a possible D match to TRBD2 (6 bases). The receptor was isolated from a man aged 50 or older in good health and CMV-seropositive. Sample: PBMCs. The CDR3 is CASSELAKDNEQFF. CDR3 nucleotide sequence: TGTGCCAGCAGTGAACTAGCGAAAGACAATGAGCAGTTCTTC.